The 15 T cell receptor beta chains below all came from one sample that was sequenced in a study of T cell responses to AZD1222 COVID-19 vaccine. The data were produced by immunoSEQ multiplex PCR, yet TCRdb's version contains in-frame clones alone and is incomplete. The sample contains 75,000 to 95,000 clones, approximately 90% of which appear only once. Sequenced here: peripheral blood, sampled 28 days after the second AZD1222 dose. The origin of the receptors is an adult who received the AZD1222 COVID-19 vaccine.

This clone was seen only a few times. This chain links TRBV29-1 with TRBJ1-6; TRBD1 matches 7 bases. V lost 6 bases, J lost 11 bases, and 10 bases stayed unmatched. The CDR3 sequence is 13 residues long. Per the germline V gene, CDR1 is SQVTM and CDR2 is ANQGSEA. CDR3 amino acids: CSVAGQAGAPLHF. The CDR3 DNA reads TGCAGCGTAGCCGGACAGGCTGGCGCACCCCTCCACTTT.

This clone was counted once. The chain uses TRBV23-1 and TRBJ1-3; D uncertain. TRBV23-1 is an ORF, and what it does is uncertain. The V and J ends lost 0 bases and 0 bases respectively, with 6 bases between them. There are 15 residues in the CDR3. The CDR3 region is CASSQSGSSGNTIYF. The CDR3 nucleotides read TGCGCCAGCAGTCAATCGGGTTCCTCTGGAAACACCATATATTTT.

The chain has TRBV2 and TRBJ1-2; unclear D gene. V lost 4 bases, J lost 6 bases, and 15 bases lay in between. Germline CDR1 reads SNHLY; CDR2 reads FYNNEI. The CDR3 spans 14 residues. Written as DNA, the CDR3 is TGTGCCAGCAGTGTTACAGCTTCTATCCATGGCTACACCTTC. This encodes CASSVTASIHGYTF.

V is TRBV2 and J is TRBJ2-5, with TRBD2 as a possible D gene (7 bases). Germline V lookup: CDR1 SNHLY, CDR2 FYNNEI. Trimming cost V 3 bases and J 1 base, with 12 bases left between them. This CDR3 has 15 residues. The CDR3: CASSEGGGSQETQYF. CDR3 bases: TGTGCCAGCAGTGAGGGAGGGGGTTCCCAAGAGACCCAGTACTTC.

The V gene is TRBV2, the J gene TRBJ1-1; TRBD1 is a possible D gene (5 bases). The CDR3 spans 13 residues. V was pared by 5 bases and J by 4 bases, with 11 bases between. CDR1 is SNHLY, CDR2 FYNNEI, per germline. CDR3 sequence: CASSTTVGTEAFF. The DNA for the CDR3 is TGTGCCAGCAGTACGACAGTGGGCACTGAAGCTTTCTTT.

The rearrangement links TRBV6-2 or TRBV6-3 to TRBJ1-3; the D gene is possibly TRBD1 (5 bases). Trimming pared 5 bases from V and 1 base from J, leaving 24 bases between. CDR3 length equals 19 residues. CDR1 and CDR2 (germline): MNHEY, SVGEGT. CDR3 protein: CASSRLGGIPRSSGNTIYF. CDR3 DNA sequence: TGTGCCAGCAGTCGCCTCGGGGGTATTCCCCGGTCATCTGGAAACACCATATATTTT.

The genes are TRBV12-3 or TRBV12-4 and TRBJ1-1; D is unresolved. The CDR3 has 13 residues. V was cut by 3 bases and J by 1 base, with 6 bases left in between. The CDR3 bases are TGTGCCAGCAGTTTGAGGGAGAACACTGAAGCTTTCTTT. Its translation: CASSLRENTEAFF.

The chain joins TRBV28 to TRBJ2-7; no clear D gene. The V and J ends lost 2 bases and 0 bases respectively, with 8 bases between them. This CDR3 has 14 residues. Germline CDR1 and CDR2: MDHEN and SYDVKM. The CDR3 DNA reads TGTGCCAGCAGTTTAGCAAGGCACTCCTACGAGCAGTACTTC. It yields the protein CASSLARHSYEQYF.

CDR3 sequence (DNA): TGTGCCAGCAGCCTCGGGCGGAGGGGGGATACGCAGTATTTT. It codes for CASSLGRRGDTQYF. The chain combines TRBV13 with TRBJ2-3; either TRBD1 or TRBD2 may fit D (6 bases each). The CDR3 consists of 14 residues. Germline-derived CDR1 and CDR2 are PRHDT and FYEKMQ (reference sequence). Trimming stripped 5 bases from V and 6 bases from J, with 15 bases between.

V gene TRBV24-1 combines with J gene TRBJ2-1, with TRBD2 matching 12 bases. The CDR3 covers 16 residues. Germline-derived CDR1 and CDR2 are KGHDR and SFDVKD. Trimming cost V 2 bases and J 6 bases; bases outside gene matches: 4. CDR3 loop: CATSDSGLAGPNEQFF. The CDR3 region has the DNA TGTGCCACCAGTGATTCCGGACTAGCGGGACCCAATGAGCAGTTCTTC.

V gene TRBV27 combines with J gene TRBJ1-2, with 11 bases aligning to TRBD1. Unmatched junction bases numbered 6, after V lost 0 bases and J lost 3 bases. The CDR3 has 17 amino acids. CDR1 is MNHEY and CDR2 is SMNVEV in the germline V gene (reference sequence). CDR3 region: CASSLSSRTGGDYGYTF. CDR3 sequence (DNA): TGTGCCAGCAGTTTATCGTCCCGGACAGGGGGCGACTATGGCTACACCTTC.

The chain joins TRBV27 to TRBJ2-6, with TRBD1 as a possible D gene (5 bases). Germline V gene sequence: CDR1 MNHEY, CDR2 SMNVEV (reference sequence). There are 17 residues in the CDR3. The germline V and J ends were trimmed by 3 bases and 1 base, with 13 bases remaining between them. The CDR3 DNA reads as TGTGCCAGCAGTTTGAGGACATGGCAATCTGGGGCCAACGTCCTGACTTTC. Translation: CASSLRTWQSGANVLTF.

This rearrangement joins TRBV6-5 to TRBJ2-3; D is possibly TRBD2 (6 bases). This CDR3 spans 15 amino acids. Trimming stripped 4 bases from V and 3 bases from J, with 14 bases between. The germline V gene has CDR1 MNHEY and CDR2 SVGAGI. The CDR3 DNA is TGTGCCAGCAGTTTCGGGACTGGACCTACAGATACGCAGTATTTT. Protein sequence: CASSFGTGPTDTQYF.

The V and J genes are TRBV5-4 and TRBJ2-2; no clear D gene. CDR1 SGHNT and CDR2 YYREEE come from the germline V gene (reference sequence). The CDR3 has 15 residues. Between the trimmed V and J ends, which lost 0 bases and 2 bases, there was a span of 8 bases. The CDR3 protein is CASSLARANTGELFF. The CDR3 region has the DNA TGTGCCAGCAGCTTGGCCCGAGCTAACACCGGGGAGCTGTTTTTT.

The chain recombines TRBV7-9 with TRBJ1-1, with no clear D. Germline loops: CDR1 SEHNR, CDR2 FQNEAQ (reference sequence). The CDR3 is made up of 13 amino acids. V lost 3 bases to trimming and J lost 1 base, with 6 bases between them. In DNA form, the CDR3 reads TGTGCCAGCAGCTTCAACCGGAACACTGAAGCTTTCTTT. It yields the protein CASSFNRNTEAFF.